These T cell receptor beta chains were read from a single sample in a study of T cell responses to AZD1222 COVID-19 vaccine. Profiled with immunoSEQ multiplex PCR; TCRdb holds only in-frame clones, not every one. Here the sample spans roughly 84,000 clones, 70% to 90% being singletons. Sample: peripheral blood, taken 28 days after the second AZD1222 dose. The source of these receptors is an adult who received the AZD1222 COVID-19 vaccine. CDR3s include the opening cysteine and the closing phenylalanine or tryptophan. A D gene is named only where the DNA matches it firmly. Only part of the rows carry a size: once, few, many, or a class if the clone is expanded.

d_call j_call v_call clone_size cdr3_nt cdr3_aa
NA TRBJ2-1 TRBV6-6 NA TGTGCCAGCAGTTACTCGGAGGGGGTCGATGAGCAGTTCTTC CASSYSEGVDEQFF
NA TRBJ1-2 TRBV28 NA TGTGCCAGCAGTTTTTCCGGACATGGCTACACCTTC CASSFSGHGYTF
NA TRBJ1-2 TRBV18 NA TGTGCCAGCTCACCGGGCAGCTATGGCTACACCTTC CASSPGSYGYTF
NA TRBJ2-5 TRBV2 few TGTGCCAGCAGTGATCAGGGGCCGCCCTGGGAGACCCAGTACTTC CASSDQGPPWETQYF
TRBD1 TRBJ1-6 TRBV9 NA TGTGCCAGCAGCGTAAACGGACAGGGGGGTTATAATTCACCCCTCCACTTT CASSVNGQGGYNSPLHF
NA TRBJ1-5 TRBV7-8 NA TGTGCCAGCAGCAATATTGTTTCTCTAGGGAGGGAGGCTTATAGCAATCAGCCCCAGCATTTT CASSNIVSLGREAYSNQPQHF
NA TRBJ2-3 TRBV5-1 NA TGCGCCAGCAGCACCGGACGGAGATTTAGGCCTAGCACAGATACGCAGTATTTT CASSTGRRFRPSTDTQYF
NA TRBJ1-4 TRBV20-1 NA TGCAGTGCGCGGAACGGTGAAAAACTGTTTTTT CSARNGEKLFF
NA TRBJ2-3 TRBV7-2 NA TGTGCCAGCAGCTCCGTAGGGGGGCCCACAGATACGCAGTATTTT CASSSVGGPTDTQYF
TRBD2 TRBJ2-1 TRBV2 NA TGTGCCAGCGAGACTAGCGGGGAGCAGTTCTTC CASETSGEQFF
TRBD1 TRBJ1-6 TRBV5-6 NA TGTGCCAGCAGCCACACAGGGGCCAAATCACCCCTCCACTTT CASSHTGAKSPLHF
NA TRBJ2-1 TRBV10-1 NA TGCGCCAGCAGCTTAGGGACCGACCCTGTACGTACCCTTCCCTCGGAGCAGTTCTTC CASSLGTDPVRTLPSEQFF
NA TRBJ1-2 TRBV19 few TGTGCCAGTAGTATTGCAGGTGGGGGCTACACCTTC CASSIAGGGYTF
TRBD1 TRBJ1-2 TRBV9 NA TGTGCCAGCAGCGTAACCGGGACAGCGGACTATGGCTACACCTTC CASSVTGTADYGYTF
TRBD1 TRBJ2-7 TRBV4-3 NA TGCGCCAGCAGCCAAGATTCCGGGACAGGGGCCTACGAGCAGTACTTC CASSQDSGTGAYEQYF
NA TRBJ1-6 TRBV4-3 NA TGCGCCAGCAGCCAAGACCCAGGCACCACGAGGAATTCACCCCTCCACTTT CASSQDPGTTRNSPLHF
NA TRBJ2-7 TRBV29-1 NA TGCAGCGTTGAGGGGGCACGGTACGAGCAGTACTTC CSVEGARYEQYF
NA TRBJ1-2 TRBV19 NA TGTGCCAGTAGTATAGAGGGGGCTGGGCAGGGCTTCGGCTACACCTTC CASSIEGAGQGFGYTF
NA TRBJ1-4 TRBV15 NA TGTGCCACCAGCAGAGATGGGGGGCCCACTAATGAAAAACTGTTTTTT CATSRDGGPTNEKLFF
TRBD1 TRBJ1-2 TRBV6-5 NA TGTGCCAGCAGTCGGGACAGGTCGTCCTATGGCTACACCTTC CASSRDRSSYGYTF
NA TRBJ2-7 TRBV12-3/TRBV12-4 NA TGTGCCAGCAGTTTTGCTATCAGCGGGGAGCAGTACTTC CASSFAISGEQYF
NA TRBJ1-6 TRBV7-8 NA TGTGCCAGCAGCCCATCGGACAGTAATTCACCCCTCCACTTT CASSPSDSNSPLHF
NA TRBJ1-3 TRBV18 NA TGTGCCAGCTCACCTCGGGGAAACACCATATATTTT CASSPRGNTIYF
NA TRBJ2-3 TRBV28 NA TGTGCCACCAACATCCCGGGGCTCGATACGCAGTATTTT CATNIPGLDTQYF
TRBD2 TRBJ2-3 TRBV7-3 NA TGTGCCAGCAGCTTGGGACTAGCGGGGATCACAGATACGCAGTATTTT CASSLGLAGITDTQYF
NA TRBJ2-2 TRBV15 NA TGTGCCACCAGCAGAGATCAGAGGGGTACCGGGGAGCTGTTTTTT CATSRDQRGTGELFF
NA TRBJ1-2 TRBV10-3 NA TGTGCCGCCGGGAGGGTTGACTATGGCTACACCTTC CAAGRVDYGYTF
TRBD1 TRBJ1-1 TRBV9 NA TGTGCCAGCAGCGAGACAGGGGGCTGGACTGAAGCTTTCTTT CASSETGGWTEAFF